The 12 T cell receptor beta chains below all came from one sample that was sequenced in a study of shared clonotypes between healthy human individuals. Sequenced by immunoSEQ multiplex PCR; TCRdb stores in-frame clones only, minus some. The data contain roughly 480,000 clones, roughly 85% of them singletons. Sequences were obtained from PBMCs. The receptor source for this set is a woman between 40 and 55 years old in good health. Some clones in this sample may be carry-over from other donors' samples.

This sequence joins TRBV7-2 and TRBJ2-3; no firm D call. CDR1 and CDR2 from the germline V gene are SGHTA and FQGNSA. CDR3 size: 13 residues. V was clipped by 4 bases and J by 7 bases, with 12 bases between them. The CDR3 spells CASSSTYSNTQYF. CDR3 sequence (DNA): TGTGCCAGCAGCTCGACTTATTCAAATACGCAGTATTTT.

A few counts support this clone. The genes are TRBV27 and TRBJ2-3; perhaps TRBD2 as D (5 bases). This CDR3 spans 13 amino acids. Deletions cut 7 bases from V and 8 bases from J, with 16 bases between. Looked up from germline, CDR1 is MNHEY and CDR2 is SMNVEV (reference sequence). The CDR3 reads CASKADSGVTQYF. CDR3 in DNA: TGTGCCAGCAAAGCGGACTCTGGGGTTACGCAGTATTTT.

This chain uses TRBV5-1 with TRBJ2-5; D is uncertain. Trimming took 0 bases from V and 0 from J, leaving 6 bases between them. This CDR3 spans 14 amino acids. Germline V gene data show CDR1 as SGHRS and CDR2 as YFSETQ. Here the CDR3 reads CASSLGEYQETQYF. The CDR3 region has the DNA TGCGCCAGCAGCTTGGGCGAGTACCAAGAGACCCAGTACTTC.

Comments on this clone: This could be a read error, since a much larger clone is one nucleotide away. DNA for the CDR3: TGTGCCAGCAGCTTAGTGTCAGGACCAGCGGGGGAGGCCTTTAATGAGCAGTTCTTC. It translates to CASSLVSGPAGEAFNEQFF. The chain couples TRBV11-2 to TRBJ2-1, with TRBD2 matching 8 bases. After removal of 1 base from V and 7 bases from J, the junction contained 18 bases not matched to a gene. The CDR3 runs to 19 residues. The germline gives CDR1 SGHAT, CDR2 FQNNGV. Full variable domain (outside the CDR3, taken from reference TRBV11-2 and TRBJ2-1): EAGVAQSPRYKIIEKRQSVAFWCNPISGHATLYWYQQILGQGPKLLIQFQNNGVVDDSQLPKDRFSAERLKGVDSTLKIQPAKLEDSAVYLCASSLVSGPAGEAFNEQFFGPGTRLTVL.

The genes are TRBV28 and TRBJ1-1; D gene unclear. The CDR3 spans 12 residues. Trimming stripped 5 bases from V and 2 bases from J, with 6 bases between. CDR1 and CDR2 (germline): MDHEN, SYDVKM. The CDR3 loop reads CASSPLNTEAFF. CDR3 DNA: TGTGCCAGCAGTCCCCTTAACACTGAAGCTTTCTTT.

This clone appeared a few times. In DNA form, the CDR3 reads TGTGCCTGGAGTGTCGCCCTGGGAAGCTCCTACGAGCAGTACTTC. Amino acids: CAWSVALGSSYEQYF. V and J are TRBV30 and TRBJ2-7; D unclear. V was shortened by 0 bases and J by 0 bases, with 12 bases between the two germline ends. The CDR3 is 15 amino acids. CDR1 and CDR2 from the germline V gene are GTSNPN and SVGIG (reference sequence).

J is TRBJ2-5 and V is TRBV7-3; 11 positions match TRBD2. The CDR3 extends over 16 amino acids. The ends lost 5 bases at V and 1 base at J; junction bases unmatched: 6. Germline assignment: CDR1 SGHTA and CDR2 FQGTGA. As DNA, the CDR3 is TGTGCCAGCAGCCTCGGACTAGCGGGTGGCCAAGAGACCCAGTACTTC. Amino acids: CASSLGLAGGQETQYF. The whole variable domain, filled in from reference TRBV7-3 and TRBJ2-5, reads GAGVSQTPSNKVTEKGKYVELRCDPISGHTALYWYRQSLGQGPEFLIYFQGTGAADDSGLPNDRFFAVRPEGSVSTLKIQRTERGDSAVYLCASSLGLAGGQETQYFGPGTRLLVL.

The V and J genes are TRBV5-6 and TRBJ2-7; D not certain. V was cut by 1 base and J by 3 bases, with 5 bases left in between. Germline CDR1 SGHDT, CDR2 YYEEEE. The CDR3 covers 12 residues. The CDR3 loop is CASSLIGYEQYF. CDR3 sequence (DNA): TGTGCCAGCAGCTTGATCGGCTACGAGCAGTACTTC. Supplemented by reference TRBV5-6 and TRBJ2-7, the full variable domain reads DAGVTQSPTHLIKTRGQQVTLRCSPKSGHDTVSWYQQALGQGPQFIFQYYEEEERQRGNFPDRFSGHQFPNYSSELNVNALLLGDSALYLCASSLIGYEQYFGPGTRLTVT.

This chain joins TRBV10-1 and TRBJ1-1, with 10 bases fitting TRBD1. Per germline, CDR1 WNHNN and CDR2 SYGVQD (reference sequence). The CDR3 totals 22 residues. V lost 0 bases and J lost 0; bases outside the gene matches: 19. For the CDR3, the DNA is TGCGCCAGCAGTGAGTCACAGGGACAGGGGCGTAACCTTTGCATTATGAACACTGAAGCTTTCTTT. Its protein is CASSESQGQGRNLCIMNTEAFF.

Concerning this clone: A far larger clone is one base from this, pointing to a likely read error. The sample has other DNA sequences that encode this CDR3 too. The V call is TRBV29-1, the J call TRBJ2-2; 8 bases fit TRBD2. CDR1 is SQVTM, CDR2 ANQGSEA, per germline. This CDR3 contains 16 residues. CDR3 nucleotide sequence: TGTAGCGTTGTAGGTGGTCCAGCGGGAGCTAGCGGGGAGCTGTTTTTT. Its translation is CSVVGGPAGASGELFF.

Regarding this clone: The junction shows a germline mismatch at one end, possibly a read error. The chain is built from TRBV7-9 and TRBJ2-1, with TRBD2 matching 9 bases. There are 16 residues in the CDR3. The germline V gene encodes CDR1 SEHNR and CDR2 FQNEAQ (reference sequence). DNA of the CDR3: TGCGCCAGCAGCCAAGAGACTAGCGGCTCCTACAATGAGCAGTTCTTC. Translation gives CASSQETSGSYNEQFF.

The CDR3 spells CASSEPRQGGTGELFF. CDR3 DNA: TGTGCCAGCAGTGAACCCAGACAGGGAGGGACCGGGGAGCTGTTTTTT. The rearrangement uses TRBV6-1 and TRBJ2-2, with D perhaps matching TRBD1 or TRBD2 (7 bases each). CDR3 length: 16 residues. Germline lookup yields CDR1 MNHNS and CDR2 SASEGT. The germline V and J ends were trimmed by 2 bases and 5 bases, with 15 bases remaining between them.